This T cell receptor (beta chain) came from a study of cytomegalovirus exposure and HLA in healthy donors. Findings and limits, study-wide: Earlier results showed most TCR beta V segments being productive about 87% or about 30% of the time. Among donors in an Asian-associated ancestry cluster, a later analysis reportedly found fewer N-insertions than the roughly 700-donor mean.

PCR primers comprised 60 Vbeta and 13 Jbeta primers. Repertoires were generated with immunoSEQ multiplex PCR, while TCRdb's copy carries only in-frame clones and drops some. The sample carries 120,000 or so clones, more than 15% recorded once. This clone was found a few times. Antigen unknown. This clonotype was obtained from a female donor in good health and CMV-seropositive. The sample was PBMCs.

The CDR3 nucleotides are TGCAGTGCTAGAGTTTTCATTGAAGCTTTCTTT. Translated: CSARVFIEAFF. This chain uses TRBV20-1 with TRBJ1-1; D unresolved. Trimming pared 1 base from V and 7 bases from J, leaving 7 bases between. CDR3 length: 11 amino acids. The germline CDR1 and CDR2 sequences are DFQATT and SNEGSKA (reference sequence).